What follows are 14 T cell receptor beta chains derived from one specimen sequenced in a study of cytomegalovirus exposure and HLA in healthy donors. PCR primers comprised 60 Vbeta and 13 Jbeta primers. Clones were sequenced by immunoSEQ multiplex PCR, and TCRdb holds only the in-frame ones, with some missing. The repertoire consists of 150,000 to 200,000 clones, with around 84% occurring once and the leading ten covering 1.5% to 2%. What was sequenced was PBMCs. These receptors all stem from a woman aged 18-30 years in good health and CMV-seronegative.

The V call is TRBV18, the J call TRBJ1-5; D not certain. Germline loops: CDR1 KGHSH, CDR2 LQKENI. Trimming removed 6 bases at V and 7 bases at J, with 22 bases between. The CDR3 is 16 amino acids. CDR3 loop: CASSPLAGTFVQPQHF. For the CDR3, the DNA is TGTGCCAGCTCCCCTTTAGCTGGTACTTTCGTCCAGCCCCAGCATTTT. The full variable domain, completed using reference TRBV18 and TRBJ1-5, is NAGVMQNPRHLVRRRGQEARLRCSPMKGHSHVYWYRQLPEEGLKFMVYLQKENIIDESGMPKERFSAEFPKEGPSILRIQQVVRGDSAAYFCASSPLAGTFVQPQHFGDGTRLSIL.

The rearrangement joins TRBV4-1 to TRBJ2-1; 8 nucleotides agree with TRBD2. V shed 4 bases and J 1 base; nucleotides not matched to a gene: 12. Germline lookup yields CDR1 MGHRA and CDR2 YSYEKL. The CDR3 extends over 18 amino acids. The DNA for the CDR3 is TGCGCCAGCAGCCCAGGCCGACTGGGCGGGGGGTCCTACAATGAGCAGTTCTTC. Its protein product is CASSPGRLGGGSYNEQFF.

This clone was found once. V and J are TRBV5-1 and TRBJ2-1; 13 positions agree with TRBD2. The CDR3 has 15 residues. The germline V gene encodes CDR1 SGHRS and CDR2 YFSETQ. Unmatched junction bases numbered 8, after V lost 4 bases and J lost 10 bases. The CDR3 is CASSHTSGRAGEQFF. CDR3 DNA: TGCGCCAGCAGCCACACTAGCGGGAGGGCCGGGGAGCAGTTCTTC.

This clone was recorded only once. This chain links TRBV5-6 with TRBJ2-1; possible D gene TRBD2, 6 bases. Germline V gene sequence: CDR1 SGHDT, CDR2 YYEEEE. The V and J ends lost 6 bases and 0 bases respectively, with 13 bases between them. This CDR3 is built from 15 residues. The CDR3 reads CASTGTSSSYNEQFF. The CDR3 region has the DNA TGTGCCAGCACGGGGACTTCTAGCTCCTACAATGAGCAGTTCTTC.

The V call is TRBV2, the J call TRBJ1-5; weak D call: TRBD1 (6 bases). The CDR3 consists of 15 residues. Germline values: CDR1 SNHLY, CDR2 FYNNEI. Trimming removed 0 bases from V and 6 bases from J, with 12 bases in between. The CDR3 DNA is TGTGCCAGCAGTGAAGCGTACCCAGGGGCTCAGCCCCAGCATTTT. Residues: CASSEAYPGAQPQHF.

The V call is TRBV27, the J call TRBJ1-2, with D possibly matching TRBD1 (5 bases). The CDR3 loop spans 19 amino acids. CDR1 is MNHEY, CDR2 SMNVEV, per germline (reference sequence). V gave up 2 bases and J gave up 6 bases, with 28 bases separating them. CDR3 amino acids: CASSLLAGTGPPGPDGYTF. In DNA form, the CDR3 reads TGTGCCAGCAGTTTACTGGCGGGAACAGGACCCCCCGGACCCGATGGCTACACCTTC.

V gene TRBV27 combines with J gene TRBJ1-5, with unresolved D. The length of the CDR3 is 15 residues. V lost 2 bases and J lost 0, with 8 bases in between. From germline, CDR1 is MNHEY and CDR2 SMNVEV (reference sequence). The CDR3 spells CASSLMAYSNQPQHF. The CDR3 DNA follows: TGTGCCAGCAGTTTAATGGCTTATAGCAATCAGCCCCAGCATTTT.

The CDR3: CASNLGVSRDEKLFF. CDR3 nucleotide sequence: TGCGCCAGCAACTTAGGGGTTAGTCGGGATGAAAAACTGTTTTTT. J is TRBJ1-4 and V is TRBV5-1; TRBD1 might be the D (5 bases). Trimming removed 6 bases at V and 6 bases at J, with 18 bases between. CDR3 length equals 15 residues. Germline V lookup: CDR1 SGHRS, CDR2 YFSETQ. The full variable domain, rest sourced from reference TRBV5-1 and TRBJ1-4, is KAGVTQTPRYLIKTRGQQVTLSCSPISGHRSVSWYQQTPGQGLQFLFEYFSETQRNKGNFPGRFSGRQFSNSRSEMNVSTLELGDSALYLCASNLGVSRDEKLFFGSGTQLSVL.

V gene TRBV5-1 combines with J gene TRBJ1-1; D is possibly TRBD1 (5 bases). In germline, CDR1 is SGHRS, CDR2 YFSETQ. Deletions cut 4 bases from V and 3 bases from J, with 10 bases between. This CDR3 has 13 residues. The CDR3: CASSAGGDTEAFF. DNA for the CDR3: TGCGCCAGCAGCGCGGGGGGAGACACTGAAGCTTTCTTT. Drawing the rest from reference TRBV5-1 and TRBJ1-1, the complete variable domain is KAGVTQTPRYLIKTRGQQVTLSCSPISGHRSVSWYQQTPGQGLQFLFEYFSETQRNKGNFPGRFSGRQFSNSRSEMNVSTLELGDSALYLCASSAGGDTEAFFGQGTRLTVV.

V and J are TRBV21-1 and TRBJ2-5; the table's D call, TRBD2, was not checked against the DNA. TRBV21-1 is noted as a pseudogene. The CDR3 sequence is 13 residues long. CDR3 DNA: TGTGCCAGCCTGACCCCGCTAGAAGAGACCCAGTACTTC. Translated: CASLTPLEETQYF.

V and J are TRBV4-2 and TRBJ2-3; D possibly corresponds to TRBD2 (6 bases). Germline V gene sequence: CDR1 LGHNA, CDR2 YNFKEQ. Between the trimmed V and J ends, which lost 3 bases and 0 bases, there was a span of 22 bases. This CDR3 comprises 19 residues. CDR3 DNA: TGTGCCAGCAGCCAGGCTCTCCCCTTTAGCGGCCGTAGCACAGATACGCAGTATTTT. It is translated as CASSQALPFSGRSTDTQYF.

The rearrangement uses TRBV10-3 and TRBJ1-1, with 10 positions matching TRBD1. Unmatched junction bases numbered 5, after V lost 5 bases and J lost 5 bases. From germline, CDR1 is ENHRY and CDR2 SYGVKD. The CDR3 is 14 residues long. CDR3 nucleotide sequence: TGTGCCATCAGTACCGGGACAGGGGTTACTGAAGCTTTCTTT. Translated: CAISTGTGVTEAFF.

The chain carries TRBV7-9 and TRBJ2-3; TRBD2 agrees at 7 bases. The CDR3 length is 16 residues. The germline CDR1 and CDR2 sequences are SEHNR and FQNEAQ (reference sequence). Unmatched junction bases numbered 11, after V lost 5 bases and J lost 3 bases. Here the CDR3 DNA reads TGTGCCAGCAGCCCCCCGCGAGGGAGGGGTACAGATACGCAGTATTTT. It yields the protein CASSPPRGRGTDTQYF.

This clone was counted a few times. As DNA, the CDR3 is TGTGCCAGCAGCTTGGACAGCAACTATGGCTACACCTTC. Encoded protein: CASSLDSNYGYTF. The chain is built from TRBV5-4 and TRBJ1-2; D is uncertain. V lost 0 bases and J lost 2, with 5 bases in between. Germline V CDR1 and CDR2: SGHNT, YYREEE (reference sequence). The CDR3 consists of 13 residues.